Below, one TCR beta chain is given with its context. Antigen unknown. These data belong to a study of cytomegalovirus exposure and HLA in healthy donors. Points from the study as a whole: Indistinguishability led to the exclusion of some V segments, TRBV6-2 and TRBV6-3 included.

The V gene's germline CDR1 is SGHDT and CDR2 YYEEEE. CDR3 size: 14 residues. V was pared by 7 bases and J by 3 bases, with 4 bases of the junction left unmatched. The PCR was carried out with 60 Vbeta primers and 13 Jbeta primers. Here immunoSEQ multiplex PCR was the method, and the copy in TCRdb shows in-frame clones only, minus some. The top ten clones hold nearly 7.5% of a sample with about 89,000 clones, approximately 81% of them seen once. The rearrangement joins TRBV5-6 to TRBJ2-1; 10 bases fit TRBD1. The receptor comes from a man in his forties or fifties in good health and CMV-seropositive. Sequencing input: PBMCs. The DNA for the CDR3 is TGTGCCAGCTACCGGGACAGGGGCTACAATGAGCAGTTCTTC. It codes for CASYRDRGYNEQFF.